These 10 T cell receptor beta chains were all obtained from the same sample, sequenced in a study of cytomegalovirus exposure and HLA in healthy donors. Method: immunoSEQ multiplex PCR; TCRdb's copy keeps in-frame clones and lacks some. The sample shows about 140,000 clones, about 94% of them seen only once. The sequenced sample was PBMCs. Source of these receptors: a man between 18 and 35 years old in good health and CMV-seropositive.

The V call is TRBV27, the J call TRBJ2-7; 11 nucleotides match TRBD2. Germline CDR1 MNHEY, CDR2 SMNVEV (reference sequence). V shed 6 bases, J shed 6 bases, and the junction held 4 bases outside the gene matches. The CDR3 contains 13 residues. In nucleotides, the CDR3 is TGTGCCAGCAGCACTAGCGGGGGAGGCGAGCAGTACTTC. This sequence encodes CASSTSGGGEQYF.

Only one count was recorded for this clone. The V gene is TRBV30, the J gene TRBJ2-2; 7 bases are a match to TRBD2. The CDR3 has 14 amino acids. In germline, CDR1 is GTSNPN, CDR2 SVGIG (reference sequence). Trimming cost V 5 bases and J 3 bases; bases outside gene matches: 6. CDR3 bases: TGTGCCTGGCAGGTCGGGGGGTACACCGGGGAGCTGTTTTTT. The encoded protein is CAWQVGGYTGELFF.

V is TRBV2 and J is TRBJ1-4; tentatively, D is TRBD1 (6 bases). V was trimmed by 5 bases and J by 8 bases, leaving 15 bases between them. Germline CDR1 SNHLY, CDR2 FYNNEI. The CDR3 is 14 residues long. The CDR3 coding sequence is TGTGCCAGCAGTCAGGGAGGGGGGGACGAAAAACTGTTTTTT. Encoded protein: CASSQGGGDEKLFF.

This clone was found a few times. The chain links TRBV19 to TRBJ1-6; D is ambiguous. CDR1 and CDR2 (germline): LNHDA, SQIVND (reference sequence). The CDR3 consists of 12 residues. Trimming stripped 7 bases from V and 4 bases from J, with 5 bases between. The CDR3 DNA sequence: TGTGCCAGTAAACGGTATAATTCACCCCTCCACTTT. Protein sequence: CASKRYNSPLHF.

The chain combines TRBV19 with TRBJ2-3, with D possibly TRBD1 on 5 matching bases. From germline, CDR1 is LNHDA and CDR2 SQIVND (reference sequence). CDR3 length: 15 residues. With 6 bases removed from V and 2 bases from J, the gap between germline ends came to 15 bases. The CDR3 coding sequence is TGTGCCAGTAGGGTCGCTTTGGGGCCCACAGATACGCAGTATTTT. This gives the protein CASRVALGPTDTQYF.

This chain joins TRBV28 and TRBJ1-2, with 7 positions matching TRBD1. V gave up 5 bases and J gave up 7 bases; unmatched junction bases: 10. The CDR3 loop spans 14 amino acids. CDR1 is MDHEN, CDR2 SYDVKM, per germline. The CDR3 DNA follows: TGTGCCAGCAGTGGGACTCGGGACAGTAGTGGCTACACCTTC. Translated, it gives CASSGTRDSSGYTF.

The chain carries TRBV25-1 and TRBJ2-7; D is undetermined. This CDR3 region has 13 residues. Germline CDR1 reads MGHDK; CDR2 reads SYGVNS. V was cut by 4 bases and J by 4 bases, with 11 bases left in between. The CDR3 DNA sequence: TGTGCCAGCAGTGTGGGTCCGCGGTACGAGCAGTACTTC. It encodes CASSVGPRYEQYF.

The CDR3 is CASQPGLAGGRSYNEQFF. CDR3 bases: TGCGCCAGTCAACCGGGACTAGCGGGAGGGAGATCCTACAATGAGCAGTTCTTC. The V gene is TRBV4-1, the J gene TRBJ2-1; 16 bases are a match to TRBD2. There are 18 residues in the CDR3. The germline gives CDR1 MGHRA, CDR2 YSYEKL. With 9 bases clipped from V and 1 base from J, the junction kept 9 bases outside the gene matches.

This clone has just a few counts. The V gene is TRBV2, the J gene TRBJ1-1; a possible D gene is TRBD1 (5 bases). The CDR3 totals 14 residues. Germline V gene lookup returns CDR1 SNHLY and CDR2 FYNNEI. The ends were cut back, 6 bases at V and 3 bases at J, with 14 bases in the middle. The CDR3 DNA is TGTGCCAGCAGGGCCGAAACAGGTTACACTGAAGCTTTCTTT. Protein: CASRAETGYTEAFF. Full variable domain (rest looked up from reference TRBV2 and TRBJ1-1): EPEVTQTPSHQVTQMGQEVILRCVPISNHLYFYWYRQILGQKVEFLVSFYNNEISEKSEIFDDQFSVERPDGSNFTLKIRSTKLEDSAMYFCASRAETGYTEAFFGQGTRLTVV.

The chain joins TRBV6-4 to TRBJ2-1; 13 nucleotides align to TRBD2. The J segment lost 4 bases and the V segment lost 5 bases, leaving 2 bases of the junction unmatched. There are 15 residues in the CDR3. Germline values: CDR1 MRHNA, CDR2 SNTAGT. The CDR3 DNA is TGTGCCAGCAGTATGGGACTAGCGGGATACAATGAGCAGTTCTTC. Its translation: CASSMGLAGYNEQFF.